One sample yielded the 21 T cell receptor beta chains listed below, sequenced in a study of T cell responses to AZD1222 COVID-19 vaccine. Using immunoSEQ multiplex PCR, the repertoire was profiled, and TCRdb retains in-frame clones only, with some absent. The sample contains about 170,000 clones, around 85% of which appear only once. This material consisted of peripheral blood, taken 28 days after the second AZD1222 dose. The receptors come from an adult who received the AZD1222 COVID-19 vaccine.

The chain combines TRBV19 with TRBJ2-7, with 9 nucleotides matching TRBD2. The CDR3 runs 14 residues. Per the germline V gene, CDR1 is LNHDA and CDR2 is SQIVND (reference sequence). Germline trimming cut 5 bases from V and 3 bases from J; bases unmatched to any gene: 5. This CDR3 is CASSASGAHYEQYF. Here the CDR3 DNA reads TGTGCCAGTAGTGCTAGCGGGGCACACTACGAGCAGTACTTC.

CDR3 DNA: TGCGCCAGCAGCCAAGATCGGGACAGGGTAGGTGGCTACACCTTC. It is translated as CASSQDRDRVGGYTF. The rearrangement uses TRBV4-1 and TRBJ1-2, with 9 bases that match TRBD1. The CDR3 is made up of 15 amino acids. Germline V gene lookup returns CDR1 MGHRA and CDR2 YSYEKL. J lost 7 bases, V lost 0 bases, and 6 bases had no gene match.

Note on this clone: This sample includes further DNA sequences coding for the same CDR3. V and J are TRBV10-2 and TRBJ2-1; 10 bases agree with TRBD2. The ends lost 7 bases at V and 6 bases at J; junction bases unmatched: 6. The CDR3 extends over 14 amino acids. Germline V gene sequence: CDR1 WSHSY, CDR2 SAAADI. This chain's CDR3 is CASKRGTSVNEQFF. CDR3 coding DNA: TGCGCCAGCAAGAGAGGGACTAGCGTCAATGAGCAGTTCTTC.

This chain links TRBV3-1 (or the pseudogene TRBV3-2) with TRBJ1-1, with D possibly matching TRBD1 (5 bases). The CDR3 consists of 13 residues. Germline CDR1 is LGHDT and CDR2 is YNNKEL (reference sequence). V lost 3 bases to trimming and J lost 7 bases, with 12 bases between them. This CDR3 reads CASSQRGVGEAFF. As DNA, the CDR3 is TGTGCCAGCAGCCAGAGAGGGGTTGGTGAAGCTTTCTTT.

V is TRBV11-3 and J is TRBJ2-1; TRBD2 might be the D (7 bases). V was cut by 5 bases and J by 3 bases, with 14 bases left in between. Germline V gene data show CDR1 as SGHNT and CDR2 as YENEEA. The CDR3 covers 15 residues. CDR3 amino acids: CASSPHGGLYNEQFF. The CDR3 DNA reads TGTGCCAGCAGCCCACACGGGGGGCTCTACAATGAGCAGTTCTTC.

In nucleotides, the CDR3 is TGTGCCAGCAGTGGGGGAGCGAGCTATGAGCAGTTCTTC. It translates to CASSGGASYEQFF. V usage is TRBV28 and J usage is TRBJ2-1; D may correspond to TRBD1 or TRBD2 (5 bases each). Deletions cut 5 bases from V and 8 bases from J, with 13 bases between. The CDR3 covers 13 residues. From germline, CDR1 is MDHEN and CDR2 SYDVKM.

This clone was picked up a small number of times. V is TRBV4-3 and J is TRBJ1-2; no reliable D call. Germline V lookup: CDR1 LGHNA, CDR2 YSLEER. V shed 1 base and J shed 6 bases, with 12 bases lying between them. CDR3 length: 14 amino acids. The CDR3 coding sequence is TGCGCCAGCAGCCAAGTTGTTCAGGTTGATGGCTACACCTTC. Translated: CASSQVVQVDGYTF.

This clone has a single count. CDR3 bases: TGTGCCAGCAGCCGGACGCCCCTGGGTCCCTACGAGCAGTACTTC. Its protein is CASSRTPLGPYEQYF. The V call is TRBV5-6, the J call TRBJ2-7; D is undetermined. CDR1 SGHDT and CDR2 YYEEEE come from the germline V gene. V was clipped by 4 bases and J by 2 bases, with 16 bases between them. The CDR3 extends over 15 amino acids.

V usage is TRBV13 and J usage is TRBJ2-7, with TRBD1 identical over 12 bases. Looked up from germline, CDR1 is PRHDT and CDR2 is FYEKMQ (reference sequence). This CDR3 contains 17 residues. With 0 bases clipped from V and 7 bases from J, the junction kept 10 bases outside the gene matches. This chain's CDR3 is CASSLGLLGQGAHEQYF. In DNA form, the CDR3 reads TGTGCCAGCAGCTTAGGCCTTTTGGGACAGGGGGCCCATGAGCAGTACTTC.

This clone is a singleton in its sample. The chain carries TRBV7-6 and TRBJ2-5; D ambiguous. CDR1 is SGHVS, CDR2 FNYEAQ, per germline. The CDR3 runs to 15 residues. V was trimmed by 3 bases and J by 2 bases, leaving 13 bases between them. Here the CDR3 reads CASSLKREVQETQYF. CDR3 in DNA: TGTGCCAGCAGCTTGAAGCGAGAGGTTCAAGAGACCCAGTACTTC.

About this clone: A read error may produce the germline difference seen at one junction end. The chain is built from TRBV2 and TRBJ2-7, with D unclear. The CDR3 is 13 residues long. Germline loops: CDR1 SNHLY, CDR2 FYNNEI. The CDR3 DNA reads TGTGCCAGCAACTCCGTACCCGGGCCATCGCCCGACTTC. Its protein product is CASNSVPGPSPDF.

The chain employs TRBV5-1 and TRBJ1-1; no definite D call. The CDR3 totals 12 residues. V gave up 0 bases and J gave up 11 bases, with 11 bases separating them. Germline V gene sequence: CDR1 SGHRS, CDR2 YFSETQ. In DNA form, the CDR3 reads TGCGCCAGCAGCTTGGAAGGAGGGAGGGCTTTCTTT. This sequence encodes CASSLEGGRAFF.

The chain uses TRBV20-1 and TRBJ2-5; the D is unclear. Germline CDR1 is DFQATT and CDR2 is SNEGSKA (reference sequence). CDR3 length: 14 residues. Between the trimmed V and J ends, which lost 3 bases and 2 bases, there was a span of 13 bases. This CDR3 reads CSASSPRRQETQYF. The DNA for the CDR3 is TGCAGTGCTAGTTCCCCTAGGAGACAAGAGACCCAGTACTTC.

The chain uses TRBV10-1 and TRBJ1-2; maybe TRBD1 (6 bases). Deletions cut 10 bases from V and 8 bases from J, with 32 bases between. This CDR3 is 17 amino acids long. Germline values: CDR1 WNHNN, CDR2 SYGVQD (reference sequence). Written as DNA, the CDR3 is TGCGCCATTTTCCTCGGGACAAACTCCTGCCTCTATCGGGGCTACACCTTC. Translation gives CAIFLGTNSCLYRGYTF.

In its sample, this clone was seen many times. The chain carries TRBV10-3 and TRBJ1-5; 7 bases fit TRBD1. This CDR3 contains 17 residues. V shed 0 bases, J shed 2 bases, and the junction held 7 bases outside the gene matches. CDR1 is ENHRY and CDR2 is SYGVKD in the germline V gene. The CDR3 nucleotides are TGTGCCATCAGTGAGTCCCCCCAGGGGGACGGCAATCAGCCCCAGCATTTT. It is translated as CAISESPQGDGNQPQHF.

The chain combines TRBV7-2 with TRBJ1-6; maybe TRBD1 (5 bases). From germline, CDR1 is SGHTA and CDR2 FQGNSA. V lost 3 bases, J lost 7 bases, and 16 bases lay in between. The CDR3 length is 16 residues. The CDR3 bases are TGTGCCAGCAGCTTGGCAGGGACGGCTGAGAATTCACCCCTCCACTTT. Its translation is CASSLAGTAENSPLHF.

This CDR3 reads CASSYRGQGIYGYTF. In nucleotides, the CDR3 is TGTGCCAGCAGTTACAGGGGACAGGGAATCTATGGCTACACCTTC. This chain joins TRBV6-5 and TRBJ1-2, with 9 nucleotides matching TRBD1. The CDR3 loop spans 15 amino acids. Trimming removed 2 bases from V and 4 bases from J; junction bases left unmatched: 5. Germline values: CDR1 MNHEY, CDR2 SVGAGI.

The J gene is TRBJ1-1, the V gene TRBV10-3; D is ambiguous. Trimming cost V 11 bases and J 0 bases, with 10 bases left between them. The CDR3 runs to 12 residues. Germline V lookup: CDR1 ENHRY, CDR2 SYGVKD. This CDR3 is CAAGPLNTEAFF. In DNA, the CDR3 is TGTGCCGCTGGACCCCTGAACACTGAAGCTTTCTTT.

This clone was seen just once. The J gene is TRBJ2-1, the V gene TRBV7-7, with 7 bases fitting TRBD2. Germline values: CDR1 SSHAT, CDR2 FNYEAQ (reference sequence). Trimming took 3 bases from V and 0 from J; bases not matched to a gene: 8. There are 17 residues in the CDR3. CDR3 sequence reads: CASSFSAGPSSYNEQFF. Here the CDR3 DNA reads TGTGCCAGCAGCTTCTCAGCGGGACCCAGCTCCTACAATGAGCAGTTCTTC.

CDR3 DNA sequence: TGCGCCAGCAGCGGAGGACAGGGGGGCTCTGGAAACACCATATATTTT. It translates to CASSGGQGGSGNTIYF. The rearrangement links TRBV5-1 to TRBJ1-3; 10 nucleotides agree with TRBD1. With 4 bases clipped from V and 0 bases from J, the junction kept 4 bases outside the gene matches. The CDR3 spans 16 residues. Germline V gene sequence: CDR1 SGHRS, CDR2 YFSETQ.

The chain employs TRBV20-1 and TRBJ2-7; TRBD1 might be the D (5 bases). CDR1 is DFQATT, CDR2 SNEGSKA, per germline (reference sequence). The CDR3 sequence is 12 residues long. V was cut by 3 bases and J by 2 bases, with 8 bases left in between. For the CDR3, the DNA is TGCAGTGCTAGTGGCAGGGCCTACGAGCAGTACTTC. Protein product: CSASGRAYEQYF.